This TCR beta chain was sequenced in a study of shared clonotypes between healthy human individuals. Study-wide background: Three CD4 naive, three CD4 memory, two CD8 naive and one CD8 memory plate were used per donor.

This CDR3 region has 14 residues. With 0 bases removed from V and 2 bases from J, the gap between germline ends came to 8 bases. Germline lookup yields CDR1 KGHSH and CDR2 LQKENI. Replicate sorted-subset PCRs were loaded with around 0.2 ug DNA, about 31,000 T cell genomes. The table came from immunoSEQ multiplex PCR; TCRdb's copy has only in-frame clones and leaves some out. In the table there are roughly 400,000 clones, around 96% of which are singletons. The study, taken as a whole, reports: Memory subsets had estimated richness that was generally smaller than that of naive subsets.

Concerning this clone: What it binds is not known.

The TCR originated in a young man in good health. The rearrangement uses TRBV18 and TRBJ2-7; no reliable D call. Sequencing was performed on memory CD8+ T cells sorted from blood. The subset denotes: CD45RO+ cells pooled with CCR7-negative TemRA cells. The CDR3 region has the DNA TGTGCCAGCTCACCACCGGGTAAACCCTACGAGCAGTACTTC. Protein sequence: CASSPPGKPYEQYF.